This T cell receptor (beta chain) was retrieved from a study of pediatric ulcerative colitis. Across the study: Ulcerative colitis patients had pancolitis or left-sided colitis, with confirming histology.

Rectal tissue came from one to two pinch biopsies taken at colonoscopy. Only in-frame clones appear in the TCRdb table, and some are missing; sequencing was by immunoSEQ multiplex PCR. The sample records some 25,000 clones, approximately 71% being singletons. Note on this clone: Its target is unknown.

Study-level points and caveats: Ulcerative colitis patients shared more blood-rectal clones than controls.

CDR1 is MDHEN, CDR2 SYDVKM, per germline. Trimming removed 1 base from V and 4 bases from J, with 10 bases in between. The CDR3 covers 14 residues. This TCR came from a boy between 5 and 17 years old with severe ulcerative colitis. Sequencing used gut tissue. V and J are TRBV28 and TRBJ2-5; D is unresolved. The CDR3 reads CASSLSGLVETQYF. Written as DNA, the CDR3 is TGTGCCAGCAGTTTATCTGGCCTGGTAGAGACCCAGTACTTC.